This paragraph reports one T cell receptor beta chain. Antigen unknown. This specimen belongs to a study of T cells in Graves' hyperthyroidism and ophthalmopathy. The overall study: The initial diagnosis was the point when peripheral blood was collected, ahead of any treatment. Study outcomes and limitations: Ophthalmopathy cases were set apart from stable hyperthyroidism by a 13 V-J model.

The CDR3 runs to 17 residues. Germline V gene lookup returns CDR1 SGHNT and CDR2 YENEEA. Trimming cost V 2 bases and J 4 bases; bases outside gene matches: 5. The TCR beta CDR3 regions underwent amplification using RNA transcripts as the source. HTBI primers were used for first-round RT-PCR of the TCR CDR3. TCRdb reprocessed the multiplex PCR reads with MiXCR, giving one entry per CDR3 protein. The data show nearly 600,000 distinct CDR3 sequences, about 15% seen once. PBMCs were collected from a roughly 9.7 ml volume of fresh peripheral blood. The sequencing input was blood. The J gene is TRBJ2-3, the V gene TRBV11-3, with TRBD2 identical over 14 bases. The clonotype comes from a woman in her twenties or thirties with Graves' hyperthyroidism that later progressed to Graves' ophthalmopathy. The CDR3 spells CASSLRGLAGGSDTQYF. CDR3 DNA sequence: TGTGCCAGCAGCTTAAGAGGACTAGCGGGAGGCTCAGATACGCAGTATTTT.